The 17 T cell receptor beta chains below come from one sample, sequenced in a study of blood T cell repertoires in COVID-19. Some clones are missing from TCRdb's copy, which holds only in-frame ones; the method was immunoSEQ multiplex PCR. The sample consists of 400,000 to 450,000 clones, about 90% of them appearing once. Sequenced sample: peripheral blood. Receptors were obtained from a young man with COVID-19, enrolled during active disease.

This clone appeared a single time. The chain is built from TRBV10-3 and TRBJ2-3; 10 bases match TRBD2. Unmatched junction bases numbered 14, after V lost 3 bases and J lost 5 bases. The CDR3 has 18 residues. Germline loops: CDR1 ENHRY, CDR2 SYGVKD. CDR3 in DNA: TGTGCCATCAGTGAACCACTCCGGAGCGGGAGGGGCGGAGATACGCAGTATTTT. Its protein product is CAISEPLRSGRGGDTQYF.

The chain has TRBV27 and TRBJ2-7, with a weak D call TRBD2 (5 bases). Germline CDR1 reads MNHEY; CDR2 reads SMNVEV (reference sequence). The V end lost 5 bases, the J end lost 2 bases, and 22 bases lay between the germline ends. The CDR3 runs 17 residues. CDR3 region: CASSPYGLLEGTYEQYF. The CDR3 DNA follows: TGTGCCAGCAGTCCGTATGGGCTACTAGAGGGCACCTACGAGCAGTACTTC.

This clone has just a few counts. The V and J genes are TRBV6-2 or TRBV6-3 and TRBJ2-2, with TRBD2 identical over 8 bases. The V segment lost 6 bases and the J segment 0 bases; nucleotides outside the gene matches: 27. Per germline, CDR1 MNHEY and CDR2 SVGEGT. The length of the CDR3 is 23 residues. Here the CDR3 reads CASRPPFGLVVAGYPTNTGELFF. DNA of the CDR3: TGTGCCAGCAGACCTCCCTTTGGTTTGGTGGTAGCGGGATATCCCACGAACACCGGGGAGCTGTTTTTT.

The chain recombines TRBV11-2 with TRBJ1-3; no firm D call. Trimming pared 7 bases from V and 0 bases from J, leaving 10 bases between. Germline V CDR1 and CDR2: SGHAT, FQNNGV. The CDR3 contains 14 residues. The CDR3 protein is CASTPESSGNTIYF. The DNA of the CDR3 is TGTGCCAGCACCCCCGAGAGCTCTGGAAACACCATATATTTT.

This chain connects TRBV7-8 to TRBJ2-1; 13 bases line up with TRBD2. The CDR3 contains 17 residues. Trimming removed 4 bases from V and 2 bases from J; junction bases left unmatched: 5. Germline assignment: CDR1 SGHVS and CDR2 FQNEAQ. The CDR3 protein is CASSSPTSGRAYNEQFF. The CDR3 coding sequence is TGTGCCAGCAGCTCCCCCACTAGCGGGAGGGCCTACAATGAGCAGTTCTTC.

The chain recombines TRBV6-5 with TRBJ2-7; 7 bases map to TRBD1. CDR3 length: 14 amino acids. The J segment lost 4 bases and the V segment lost 2 bases, leaving 5 bases of the junction unmatched. Germline assignment: CDR1 MNHEY and CDR2 SVGAGI. CDR3 loop: CASSYQNRGYEQYF. CDR3 sequence (DNA): TGTGCCAGCAGTTACCAAAACAGGGGATACGAGCAGTACTTC.

The chain has TRBV2 and TRBJ2-3; 7 nucleotides match TRBD1. CDR1 and CDR2 from the germline V gene are SNHLY and FYNNEI. With 7 bases clipped from V and 2 bases from J, the junction kept 12 bases outside the gene matches. CDR3 length: 16 amino acids. CDR3 bases: TGTGCCAGCACGAATCAGGGGGACCTTACCACAGATACGCAGTATTTT. As protein: CASTNQGDLTTDTQYF.

The genes are TRBV15 and TRBJ1-2; 10 bases match TRBD1. The V segment lost 1 base and the J segment 8 bases; nucleotides outside the gene matches: 7. This CDR3 contains 15 residues. Looked up from germline, CDR1 is LNHNV and CDR2 is YYDKDF (reference sequence). CDR3 nucleotide sequence: TGTGCCACCAGCAGAGCAAGGGACAGGGGTGCCGGCTACACCTTC. The encoded protein is CATSRARDRGAGYTF. The full variable domain, with the rest looked up from reference TRBV15 and TRBJ1-2, is DAMVIQNPRYQVTQFGKPVTLSCSQTLNHNVMYWYQQKSSQAPKLLFHYYDKDFNNEADTPDNFQSRRPNTSFCFLDIRSPGLGDTAMYLCATSRARDRGAGYTFGSGTRLTVV.

The genes are TRBV7-9 and TRBJ2-7; the match to TRBD1 covers 9 bases. The CDR3 totals 16 residues. Germline V gene lookup returns CDR1 SEHNR and CDR2 FQNEAQ (reference sequence). V trimming: 5 bases; J trimming: 3 bases; junction bases outside the gene matches: 11. CDR3 DNA: TGTGCCAGCAGCCCCCAACTGGACAGGGGCAACTACGAGCAGTACTTC. It is translated as CASSPQLDRGNYEQYF.

This sequence joins TRBV3-1 (or the pseudogene TRBV3-2) and TRBJ1-2; 9 nucleotides agree with TRBD1. CDR1 is LGHDT and CDR2 is YNNKEL in the germline V gene (reference sequence). This CDR3 is 15 amino acids long. V gave up 5 bases and J gave up 1 base; unmatched junction bases: 5. This CDR3 reads CASSNHRGRNYGYTF. In DNA form, the CDR3 reads TGTGCCAGCAGCAACCACAGGGGGCGTAACTATGGCTACACCTTC.

The genes are TRBV18 and TRBJ2-3, with 11 bases matching TRBD2. Per germline, CDR1 KGHSH and CDR2 LQKENI. The V gene end was trimmed by 3 bases and the J gene end by 1 base; junction bases not matched to a gene: 3. The CDR3 is 16 residues long. The CDR3 loop reads CASSPKGLAGTDTQYF. The CDR3 DNA reads as TGTGCCAGCTCACCGAAGGGACTAGCGGGCACAGATACGCAGTATTTT.

The V gene is TRBV6-1, the J gene TRBJ2-5; 10 bases align to TRBD2. The CDR3 loop spans 16 amino acids. Losses at the gene ends were 0 bases for V and 5 bases for J; bases not matched to a gene: 6. Looked up from germline, CDR1 is MNHNS and CDR2 is SASEGT. CDR3 nucleotides: TGTGCCAGCAGTGAAGCGTTGCTAGCGGGGGTTGAGACCCAGTACTTC. It specifies CASSEALLAGVETQYF.

The chain is built from TRBV12-3 or TRBV12-4 and TRBJ1-5; D is perhaps TRBD1 (6 bases). There are 13 residues in the CDR3. The V end lost 8 bases, the J end lost 5 bases, and 13 bases lay between the germline ends. The CDR3 spells CASGNRVDQPQHF. DNA for the CDR3: TGTGCCAGCGGGAACAGGGTTGATCAGCCCCAGCATTTT.

The V call is TRBV11-3, the J call TRBJ2-3, with no clear D. The CDR3 covers 13 residues. In germline, CDR1 is SGHNT, CDR2 YENEEA. Trimming left V 2 bases short and J 4 bases short, with 7 bases between. CDR3 sequence: CASSLKVADTQYF. For the CDR3, the DNA is TGTGCCAGCAGCTTAAAAGTAGCAGATACGCAGTATTTT.

This clone showed up just a few times. The gene calls are TRBV30 and TRBJ1-4, with 7 bases fitting TRBD1. This CDR3 contains 14 residues. Per germline, CDR1 GTSNPN and CDR2 SVGIG (reference sequence). J was trimmed by 6 bases and V by 3 bases; bases with no gene match: 7. The CDR3, as DNA: TGTGCCTGGAGACACAGGGGACGAGATGAAAAACTGTTTTTT. This encodes CAWRHRGRDEKLFF.

This chain connects TRBV20-1 to TRBJ1-6; D perhaps matches TRBD1 (6 bases). Germline CDR1 and CDR2: DFQATT and SNEGSKA (reference sequence). This CDR3 is 11 amino acids long. Deletions cut 6 bases from V and 17 bases from J, with 17 bases between. The CDR3 protein is CSARGQGLFHF. CDR3 bases: TGCAGTGCCCGGGGACAAGGACTCTTCCACTTT.

The CDR3 sequence is CATSDFNSTGDNTEAFF. The DNA of the CDR3 is TGTGCCACCAGTGATTTCAATTCGACAGGGGATAACACTGAAGCTTTCTTT. V gene TRBV24-1 combines with J gene TRBJ1-1, with 8 bases matching TRBD1. J lost 2 bases, V lost 1 base, and 8 bases had no gene match. This CDR3 is built from 17 residues. From germline, CDR1 is KGHDR and CDR2 SFDVKD.